This T cell receptor beta chain was retrieved from a study of cytomegalovirus exposure and HLA in healthy donors. As concerns this clone: Its antigen is not known.

V was cut by 5 bases and J by 1 base, with 17 bases left in between. This CDR3 region has 16 residues. Germline-derived CDR1 and CDR2 are SGHVS and FQNEAQ. Primers: 60 Vbeta forward and 13 Jbeta reverse. Using immunoSEQ multiplex PCR, the repertoire was profiled, and TCRdb retains in-frame clones only, with some absent. This repertoire shows 200,000 to 250,000 clones, roughly 78% found once; its top ten account for more than 0.45%. Whole-study findings and limits: A later analysis associated 16,951 TCR beta sequences with HLA alleles at a 0.05 false discovery rate.

Material: PBMCs. The chain is built from TRBV7-8 and TRBJ1-1; perhaps TRBD1 as D (5 bases). The origin of this receptor is a boy younger than 18 in good health and CMV-seronegative. The CDR3 DNA follows: TGTGCCAGCAGCGCACCCTTCGGGGGGAAGAACACTGAAGCTTTCTTT. The encoded protein is CASSAPFGGKNTEAFF.